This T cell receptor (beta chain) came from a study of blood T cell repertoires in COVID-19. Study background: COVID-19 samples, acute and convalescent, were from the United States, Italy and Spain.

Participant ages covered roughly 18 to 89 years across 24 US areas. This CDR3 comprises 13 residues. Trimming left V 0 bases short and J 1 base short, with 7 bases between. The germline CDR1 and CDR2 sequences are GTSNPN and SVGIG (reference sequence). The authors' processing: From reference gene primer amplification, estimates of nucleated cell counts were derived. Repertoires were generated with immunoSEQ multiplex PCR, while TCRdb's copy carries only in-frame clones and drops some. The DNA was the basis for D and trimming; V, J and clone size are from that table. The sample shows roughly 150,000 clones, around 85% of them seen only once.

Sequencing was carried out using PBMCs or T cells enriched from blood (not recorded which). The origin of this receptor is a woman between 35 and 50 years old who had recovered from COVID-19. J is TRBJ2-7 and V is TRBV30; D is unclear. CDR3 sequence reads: CAWSVLPSYEQYF. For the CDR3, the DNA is TGTGCCTGGAGTGTACTACCTTCCTACGAGCAGTACTTC.